This TCR beta chain was profiled in a study of OX40 agonist ivuxolimab in advanced cancers. In the study overall: Intravenous ivuxolimab was administered to patients every 2 weeks at 0.01 to 10 mg/kg. Partial responses were achieved by three patients, of whom one had hepatocellular carcinoma and two had cutaneous melanoma. Checkpoint inhibitors had been given previously to 40% of patients.

Study-wide results and caveats: Specificity for antigen went undetermined in the expanded peripheral T cells.

Some clones are missing from TCRdb's copy, which holds only in-frame ones; the method was immunoSEQ multiplex PCR. The data contain fewer than 80,000 clones, about 85% of them singletons. The CDR3 sequence is 15 residues long. The germline V gene encodes CDR1 SGHRS and CDR2 YFSETQ. V gave up 2 bases and J gave up 11 bases, with 20 bases separating them. Worth noting for this clone: Its target is not known.

The chain is built from TRBV5-1 and TRBJ1-5; D might be TRBD1 (6 bases). The source was CD4+ or CD8+ T cells sorted from blood, collected in a trial of the OX40 agonist ivuxolimab. The sequence derives from an adult with an advanced solid tumor such as melanoma, head and neck, liver or kidney cancer. CDR3 in DNA: TGCGCCAGCAGCTTATGGGGGGCGCTTGGACAGTCCCAGCATTTT. It encodes CASSLWGALGQSQHF.